This record covers a single T cell receptor (beta chain). This clone was seen only once. Its antigen has not been determined. Per-nucleotide qualities are absent, and no much larger clonotype sits a single base away. The data were taken from a study of T cell responses to AZD1222 COVID-19 vaccine (dated by TCRdb to the early 2020s). For context, the study as a whole: TCR sequencing was performed for over 230 trial participants, of whom about 210 were given two doses of AZD1222 and approximately 26 were given two doses of MenACWY control vaccine. Trial participants were enrolled into age subgroups of 18-55, 56-69 and 70-plus years, which contained about 150, 27 and 61 TCR-sequenced participants, respectively.

Beyond this particular receptor, the publication reports: The 56-69-year group was small, and its depth increase did not reach significance, likely because of low power. A significant rise in spike-specific TCR breadth and depth was observed after two AZD1222 doses relative to day 0 and relative to MenACWY recipients. Participants were mostly white British, with more females than males. The authors suggested clonal diversity may have been underestimated. Conclusions about previously exposed vaccinees are limited because only five to seven AZD1222 recipients were SARS-CoV-2 seropositive at baseline. Because no day 14 peak-response samples were available, repertoires were characterized only after the peak T cell response. Reportedly, almost half of the unique spike-specific TCRs recognized epitopes lying outside the regions that are mutated in the B.1.351 and B.1.1.7 variants. Vaccine-associated CD4 TCRs spanned the whole spike protein, with dominant responses in regions 160-218 and 743-854.

The CDR3 numbers 16 residues from cysteine through phenylalanine. The read is trimmed to its CDR3 DNA, 48 bases read in frame from base 1. Per the germline V gene (reference sequence), LNHDA is the CDR1 and SQIVND is the CDR2. From V the trimming removes 0 bases and from J it removes 5 bases, while the gene matches leave 2 bases of the junction unaccounted for. Explained via the paper, the time point label denotes: about 28 days (+/-7) after the second vaccine dose. AZD1222 recipients with second doses at about 4 weeks or about 12 weeks were pooled, because spike-specific TCR depth and breadth did not differ between schedules. Vaccinee samples came from UK trials COV001 and COV002, including a single-blind randomized controlled phase 2/3 trial of AZD1222 (ChAdOx1 nCoV-19) in healthy adults. For TCRbeta chain sequencing, PBMC samples from trial participants were taken at day 0 and at day 28 after the second dose.

The CDR3 regions of human TCRbeta chains were subjected to immunosequencing. On the study's bioinformatics: Repertoire TCRs were checked for matches against a reference library of SARS-CoV-2-specific TCRs that had been generated using the MIRA antigen-specificity platform. Breadth was defined as the fraction of unique TCRs that were SARS-CoV-2-associated. Depth was defined as the fraction of total T cells that were SARS-CoV-2-associated. Each spike-specific TCR was assigned to its reactive spike region and to a CD4 or CD8 class using the MIRA data. Log10-transformed breadth and depth values were compared by one-way ANOVA with Sidak's multiple comparisons tests. In TCRdb, the immuneACCESS table is reduced to in-frame sequences with V and J assigned. These tables do not hold every clone; where another copy was compared, an unresolved V gene accounts for under half, and the others remain unexplained. That table supplies the V and J calls and clone size; D and trimming were determined from the DNA. Across this sample there are tens of thousands of clones, with roughly 90% seen only once. The top ten clonotypes cover about 12% of the sample.

Sequencing was performed on peripheral blood, taken 28 days after the second AZD1222 dose. This receptor was obtained from an adult who received the AZD1222 COVID-19 vaccine. The rearranged chain carries TRBV19 and TRBJ1-6; 9 central bases correspond to TRBD1. The DNA sequence is TGTGCCAGTAGTATAGATGGGACAGGGAATAATTCACCCCTCCACTTT. Translated, this gives CASSIDGTGNNSPLHF.